This TCR beta chain originates from a study of cytomegalovirus exposure and HLA in healthy donors. Findings and limits, study-wide: The HLA-A and HLA-B alleles of most subjects were reportedly predicted accurately from TCR beta sequences. Later analysis indicated greater clonal expansion among HLA-associated TCR beta chains than among equally common other chains. It was likely that a cluster of highly shared sequence variants was a sequencing artifact.

This PCR relied on a set of 60 Vbeta primers and 13 Jbeta primers. The assay was immunoSEQ multiplex PCR, and TCRdb's table has in-frame clones only and misses some. The sample includes under 200,000 clones, under 70% of them seen just once. In the case of this clone: What it binds is unknown.

Sequencing was performed on PBMCs. This receptor was obtained from a woman between 35 and 50 years old in good health and CMV-seropositive.

CDR3 in DNA: TGTGCCAGCAGTGACTCGGGAGACGTCCCCTACGAGCAGTACTTC. Amino acid sequence: CASSDSGDVPYEQYF. V and J are TRBV6-4 and TRBJ2-7, with TRBD2 as a possible D gene (5 bases). V lost 0 bases to trimming and J lost 2 bases, with 11 bases between them. CDR1 is MRHNA and CDR2 is SNTAGT in the germline V gene. There are 15 residues in the CDR3.